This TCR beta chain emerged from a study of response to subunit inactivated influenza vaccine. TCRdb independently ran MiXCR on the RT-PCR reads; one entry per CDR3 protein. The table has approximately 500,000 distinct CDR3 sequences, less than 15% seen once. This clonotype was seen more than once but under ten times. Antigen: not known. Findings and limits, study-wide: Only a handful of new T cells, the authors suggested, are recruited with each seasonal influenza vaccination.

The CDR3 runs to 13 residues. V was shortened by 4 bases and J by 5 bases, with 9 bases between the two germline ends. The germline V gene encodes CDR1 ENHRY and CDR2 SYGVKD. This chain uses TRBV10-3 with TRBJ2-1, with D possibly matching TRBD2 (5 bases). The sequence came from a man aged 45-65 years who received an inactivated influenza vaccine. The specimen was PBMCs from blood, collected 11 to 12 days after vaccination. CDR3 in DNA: TGTGCCATCAGTGCGCGGCGGGACAATGAGCAGTTCTTC. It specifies CAISARRDNEQFF.